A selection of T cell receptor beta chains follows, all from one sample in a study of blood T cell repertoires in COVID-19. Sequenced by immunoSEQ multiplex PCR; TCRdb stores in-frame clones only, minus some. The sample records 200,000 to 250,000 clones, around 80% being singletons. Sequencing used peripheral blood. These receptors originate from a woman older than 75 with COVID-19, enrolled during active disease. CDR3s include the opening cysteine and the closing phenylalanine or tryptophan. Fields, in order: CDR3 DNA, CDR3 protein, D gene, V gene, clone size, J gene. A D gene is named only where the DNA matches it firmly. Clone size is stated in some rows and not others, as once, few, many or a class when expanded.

TGTGCCAGCAGCTTAGTGGGCAGGGATGTTAGTGGCTACACCTTC,CASSLVGRDVSGYTF,.,TRBV7-2,.,TRBJ1-2
TGCGCCAGCAGCCCTTGGACTAGCGGGGGGGCATTCAGCTCCTACAATGAGCAGTTCTTC,CASSPWTSGGAFSSYNEQFF,TRBD2,TRBV5-1,.,TRBJ2-1
TGCGCCAGCAGCTTGGGACAATTGGGCACCGGGGAGCTGTTTTTT,CASSLGQLGTGELFF,.,TRBV5-1,.,TRBJ2-2
TGTGCCAGCAGCCCCTGGGGGACAGAGGGGACCCAGTACTTC,CASSPWGTEGTQYF,TRBD1,TRBV14,.,TRBJ2-5
TGTGCCAGCAGCCAGATGGACCCCCCGGGGGGCTACACCTTC,CASSQMDPPGGYTF,.,TRBV7-8,.,TRBJ1-2
TGCAGCGTTGAACCCCCATTCGGGCAGTTCTTC,CSVEPPFGQFF,.,TRBV29-1,.,TRBJ2-1
TGTGCCAGCAGAACTCAGGGGGTTAATCAGCCCCAGCATTTT,CASRTQGVNQPQHF,TRBD1,TRBV7-7,few,TRBJ1-5
TGTGCCAGCAGCTCCGCGCCGAGCGGGGTTATCGGGGAGCTGTTTTTT,CASSSAPSGVIGELFF,TRBD2,TRBV5-6,.,TRBJ2-2
TGTGCCACCACAGGGTTCAATGAGCAGTTCTTC,CATTGFNEQFF,.,TRBV10-3,once,TRBJ2-1
TGTGCCAGCAGCCCTACAGGGGCCCTGAACACTGAAGCTTTCTTT,CASSPTGALNTEAFF,TRBD1,TRBV3-1/TRBV3-2,.,TRBJ1-1
TGTGCCAGTAGTACTACCGGGACAACCAATTCACCCCTCCACTTT,CASSTTGTTNSPLHF,.,TRBV19,.,TRBJ1-6
TGCGCCAGCAGCCGGGAAAGCGGGGAGCCTTACAATGAGCAGTTCTTC,CASSRESGEPYNEQFF,TRBD2,TRBV4-3,.,TRBJ2-1
TGTGCCAGCAGACCCCGTTTCGAGACTCAGCAGTTCTTC,CASRPRFETQQFF,.,TRBV12-3/TRBV12-4,.,TRBJ2-1
TGCGCCAGCAGCTTGAGTCAGGGGGCGCGTGAGCAGTTCTTC,CASSLSQGAREQFF,TRBD1,TRBV5-1,.,TRBJ2-1
TGCGCCAGCAGCCACTCCCTAACCAGGGGTCCTTCACCCCTCCACTTT,CASSHSLTRGPSPLHF,.,TRBV4-1,many,TRBJ1-6
TGTGCCAGCAGCCACTTCGAACAGGGGAAGGACGGCTACACCTTC,CASSHFEQGKDGYTF,TRBD1,TRBV3-1/TRBV3-2,.,TRBJ1-2
TGTGCCAGCAGCCCCGGACAGGTGAGCACAGATACGCAGTATTTT,CASSPGQVSTDTQYF,TRBD1,TRBV5-4,once,TRBJ2-3
TGCGCCAGCAGCTACGGTGCAGGGTATAACACAGATACGCAGTATTTT,CASSYGAGYNTDTQYF,.,TRBV4-3,.,TRBJ2-3
TGTGCCAGCAGCCCCGGGGACAGGGATGAAAAACTGTTTTTT,CASSPGDRDEKLFF,TRBD1,TRBV3-1/TRBV3-2,few,TRBJ1-4
TGTGCCAGCAGCCCCGGACTCTACTATGGCTACACCTTC,CASSPGLYYGYTF,.,TRBV14,.,TRBJ1-2
TGTGCCAGCTGGGGACAGCTCTATGGCTACACCTTC,CASWGQLYGYTF,TRBD1,TRBV25-1,once,TRBJ1-2
TGTGCCAGCAGCCTAGTCCCCCGAAAGGGGAATATCGTCCAGCCCCAGCATTTT,CASSLVPRKGNIVQPQHF,.,TRBV28,.,TRBJ1-5
TGTGCCAGCAGCTTAGTCGGGGAGTGGTATGGCTACACCTTC,CASSLVGEWYGYTF,.,TRBV7-9,few,TRBJ1-2
TGTGCCAGCTCGGGTGAACAGGGGACCTACGAGCAGTACTTC,CASSGEQGTYEQYF,TRBD1,TRBV18,.,TRBJ2-7
TGTGCCAGCAGCCCCGGACAGACCTATCAGCCCCAGCATTTT,CASSPGQTYQPQHF,.,TRBV28,.,TRBJ1-5
TGTGCCAGCAATCCTAGCGGGGTGAACACCGGGGAGCTGTTTTTT,CASNPSGVNTGELFF,TRBD2,TRBV2,.,TRBJ2-2
TGTGCCAGCAGCTCTAGCCGTGACAGGGAGAGTAGCGGGGGGTACGAGACCCAGTACTTC,CASSSSRDRESSGGYETQYF,TRBD2,TRBV7-7,.,TRBJ2-5
TGTGCCACCAGTGATTCCCCGGGACTGGGGGGGGCCAACGTCCTGACTTTC,CATSDSPGLGGANVLTF,.,TRBV24-1,.,TRBJ2-6
TGTGCCAGCAGCCGATCGCGGGGGGGGGTCCGGGAGACCCAGTACTTC,CASSRSRGGVRETQYF,TRBD2,TRBV6-6,.,TRBJ2-5
TGTGCCAGCAGTTTAACAGGGGATTCACCCCTCCACTTT,CASSLTGDSPLHF,TRBD1,TRBV7-3,.,TRBJ1-6
TGTGCCAGCAGTTTAGGGACAGCGAACACCGGGGAGCTGTTTTTT,CASSLGTANTGELFF,TRBD1,TRBV28,once,TRBJ2-2
TGCGCCAGCAGCTCCGTGGGACTTCTCTTAGATACGCAGTATTTT,CASSSVGLLLDTQYF,.,TRBV5-1,.,TRBJ2-3
TGTGCCAGCTCACAGGGACAGGGGGCGCGAACTGAAGCTTTCTTT,CASSQGQGARTEAFF,TRBD1,TRBV18,.,TRBJ1-1
TGTGCCACCAGCAGAGATCAGATAGCCAAAAACATTCAGTACTTC,CATSRDQIAKNIQYF,.,TRBV15,.,TRBJ2-4
TGTGCCAGCAGCTTAAGACAGGGAGGCTCTGGAAACACCATATATTTT,CASSLRQGGSGNTIYF,TRBD1,TRBV7-9,.,TRBJ1-3
TGTGCCTGGAGTGGGCGGGGGGGCTTATTAGTAGAGACCCAGTACTTC,CAWSGRGGLLVETQYF,TRBD2,TRBV30,.,TRBJ2-5
TGTGCCAGCACCCTCGGGCAGGGGGATGAAGCTTTCTTT,CASTLGQGDEAFF,TRBD1,TRBV7-9,.,TRBJ1-1
TGTGCCAGCAGACAGGGGGCGGGTCAAGAGACCCAGTACTTC,CASRQGAGQETQYF,TRBD1,TRBV7-9,.,TRBJ2-5
TGTGCCAGCAGTTTGAGGCAGGGGGTAGGTCAGCCCCAGCATTTT,CASSLRQGVGQPQHF,TRBD1,TRBV28,.,TRBJ1-5
TGTGCCAGCAGTTACTCCGGGGGGTCTGGGGCCAACGTCCTGACTTTC,CASSYSGGSGANVLTF,TRBD2,TRBV6-5,.,TRBJ2-6
TGCGCCAGCAGCCAAGAGGGTGGCGGGGGGGCCGGAGATACGCAGTATTTT,CASSQEGGGGAGDTQYF,TRBD2,TRBV4-1,few,TRBJ2-3
TGTGCCAGCTCACCACTCCCGGGACAGGGGGGTACGCAGTATTTT,CASSPLPGQGGTQYF,TRBD1,TRBV18,.,TRBJ2-3
TGTGCCAGCAGTTCCCCCCGGGGGAGCACTGAAGCTTTCTTT,CASSSPRGSTEAFF,.,TRBV6-5,few,TRBJ1-1
TGTGCCAGCAGTCGGACAGGGGGCTACGAGCAGTACTTC,CASSRTGGYEQYF,TRBD1,TRBV28,.,TRBJ2-7
TGTGCCAGCAGCTACACCGGGACTAGCGGGGGCACAGATACGCAGTATTTT,CASSYTGTSGGTDTQYF,TRBD2,TRBV11-2,.,TRBJ2-3
TGTGCCAGCAGCTCCGGGACAGCAAATAGCTGGGGCACTGAAGCTTTCTTT,CASSSGTANSWGTEAFF,TRBD1,TRBV5-6,.,TRBJ1-1
TGTGCCAGCAGGGAATTTGACAGTGGGGACTATGGCTACACCTTC,CASREFDSGDYGYTF,.,TRBV28,.,TRBJ1-2
TGCGCCAGCAGAGAGACAGGCATCAATTTACCCCTCCACTTT,CASRETGINLPLHF,.,TRBV10-2,.,TRBJ1-6
TGTGCGAGCGCGGCGCTATCCCCAGATACGCAGTATTTT,CASAALSPDTQYF,.,TRBV5-4,.,TRBJ2-3
TGTGCCAGCAGCCAACCCAGTAACACCGGGGAGCTGTTTTTT,CASSQPSNTGELFF,.,TRBV3-1/TRBV3-2,.,TRBJ2-2
TGTGCCAGCAGCCCAATGGGAGAACGGGTCACTGAAGCTTTCTTT,CASSPMGERVTEAFF,.,TRBV5-6,.,TRBJ1-1
TGCGCCAGCAGTGATGAAATCGGAGAGACCCAGTACTTC,CASSDEIGETQYF,.,TRBV10-1,.,TRBJ2-5
TGTGCCAGCTCACCCCCGTTGGGGGGACAGACAGATACGCAGTATTTT,CASSPPLGGQTDTQYF,.,TRBV18,.,TRBJ2-3
TGTGCCAGTAAAGACAGGGTGGCACAAGAGACCCAGTACTTC,CASKDRVAQETQYF,TRBD1,TRBV6-6,.,TRBJ2-5
TGTGCCAGCAGTCCGGACAGGGGGCGATTAAATAGCAATCAGCCCCAGCATTTT,CASSPDRGRLNSNQPQHF,TRBD1,TRBV27,medium-sized,TRBJ1-5